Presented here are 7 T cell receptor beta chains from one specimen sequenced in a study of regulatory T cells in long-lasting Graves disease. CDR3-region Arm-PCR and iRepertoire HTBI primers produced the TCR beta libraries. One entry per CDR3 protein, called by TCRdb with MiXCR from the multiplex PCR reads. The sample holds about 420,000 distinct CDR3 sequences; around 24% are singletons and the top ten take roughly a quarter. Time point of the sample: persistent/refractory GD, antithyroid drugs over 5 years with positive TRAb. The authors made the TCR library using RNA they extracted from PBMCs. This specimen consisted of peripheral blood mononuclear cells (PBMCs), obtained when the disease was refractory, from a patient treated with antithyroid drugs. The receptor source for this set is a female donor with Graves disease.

CDR3 coding DNA: TGTGCCAGCTCACGCTCTATGCCGGCTAGACATCAATCGGCAGATACGCAGTATTTT. Translating gives CASSRSMPARHQSADTQYF. The chain employs TRBV18 and TRBJ2-3; D uncertain. The germline V gene has CDR1 KGHSH and CDR2 LQKENI. V was shortened by 4 bases and J by 4 bases, with 27 bases between the two germline ends. This CDR3 has 19 amino acids.

The CDR3 is CATSREASEAKNIQYF. As DNA, the CDR3 is TGTGCCACCAGCAGAGAGGCTAGCGAAGCCAAAAACATTCAGTACTTC. This sequence joins TRBV15 and TRBJ2-4; tentatively, D is TRBD2 (6 bases). Per germline, CDR1 LNHNV and CDR2 YYDKDF (reference sequence). The CDR3 spans 16 residues. V was cut by 0 bases and J by 0 bases, with 9 bases left in between.

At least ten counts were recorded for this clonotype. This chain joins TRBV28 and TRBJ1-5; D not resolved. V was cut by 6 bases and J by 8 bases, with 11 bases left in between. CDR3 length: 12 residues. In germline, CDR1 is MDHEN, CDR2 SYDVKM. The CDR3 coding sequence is TGTGCCAGCAGCCCTCGGTCGGAGCCCCAGCATTTT. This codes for CASSPRSEPQHF.

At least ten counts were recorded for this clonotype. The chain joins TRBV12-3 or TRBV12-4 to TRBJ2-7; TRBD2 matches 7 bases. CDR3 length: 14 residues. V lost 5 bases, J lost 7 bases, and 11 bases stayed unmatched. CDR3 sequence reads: CASSGREPEREQYF. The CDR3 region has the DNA TGTGCCAGCAGTGGGCGGGAGCCCGAAAGGGAGCAGTACTTC.

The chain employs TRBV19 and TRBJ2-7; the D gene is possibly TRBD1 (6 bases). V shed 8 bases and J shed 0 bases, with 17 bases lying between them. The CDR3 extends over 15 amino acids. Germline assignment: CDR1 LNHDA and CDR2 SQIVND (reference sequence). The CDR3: CASGLGTPNSYEQYF. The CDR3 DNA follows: TGTGCCAGTGGCCTCGGGACACCTAACTCCTACGAGCAGTACTTC. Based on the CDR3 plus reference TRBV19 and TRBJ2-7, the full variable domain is DGGITQSPKYLFRKEGQNVTLSCEQNLNHDAMYWYRQDPGQGLRLIYYSQIVNDFQKGDIAEGYSVSREKKESFPLTVTSAQKNPTAFYLCASGLGTPNSYEQYFGPGTRLTVT.

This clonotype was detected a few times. The CDR3 DNA is TGCAGCGTGGTGTGGTTGGGTGCAGGGCCAGCCTACGAGCAGTACTTC. It translates to CSVVWLGAGPAYEQYF. The chain couples TRBV29-1 to TRBJ2-7, with D perhaps matching TRBD1 (5 bases). CDR3 length: 16 amino acids. Trimming took off 6 bases at V and 2 bases at J, with 23 bases between the two ends. Germline V gives CDR1 SQVTM, CDR2 ANQGSEA.

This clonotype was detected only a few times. The CDR3 loop reads CASSLAGGWDRSYEQYF. The CDR3 coding sequence is TGTGCCAGCAGCTTAGCTGGTGGTTGGGACAGATCCTACGAGCAGTACTTC. J is TRBJ2-7 and V is TRBV7-2; 7 bases align to TRBD1. V lost 0 bases, J lost 1 base, and 9 bases stayed unmatched. From germline, CDR1 is SGHTA and CDR2 FQGNSA. This CDR3 is built from 17 residues. Filled out from reference TRBV7-2 and TRBJ2-7, the complete variable domain reads GAGVSQSPSNKVTEKGKDVELRCDPISGHTALYWYRQSLGQGLEFLIYFQGNSAPDKSGLPSDRFSAERTGGSVSTLTIQRTQQEDSAVYLCASSLAGGWDRSYEQYFGPGTRLTVT.